Here is one T cell receptor (beta chain) with its context. The antigen is undetermined. The germline V gene has CDR1 SGHVS and CDR2 FQNEAQ. This CDR3 comprises 16 residues. J lost 3 bases, V lost 6 bases, and 6 bases had no gene match. Replicate sorted-subset PCRs were loaded with about 0.2 ug DNA, roughly 33,000 T cell genomes. Clones were read by immunoSEQ multiplex PCR, and TCRdb kept only the in-frame ones, dropping some. The sample contains about 1 million clones, more than 65% of which appear only once. This entry belongs to a study of shared clonotypes between healthy human individuals. Study conclusions and caveats: What naive subsets generally showed was a larger estimated richness than memory subsets showed.

J is TRBJ2-2 and V is TRBV7-8, with 11 positions matching TRBD1. This clonotype originated in a man aged 18 to 30 in good health. The sequenced material came from memory CD4+ T cells sorted from blood. Noted subset: CD45RA-negative fraction. CDR3 bases: TGTGCCAGCAGGGTCGGACAGGGGGCATACACCGGGGAGCTGTTTTTT. It specifies CASRVGQGAYTGELFF.